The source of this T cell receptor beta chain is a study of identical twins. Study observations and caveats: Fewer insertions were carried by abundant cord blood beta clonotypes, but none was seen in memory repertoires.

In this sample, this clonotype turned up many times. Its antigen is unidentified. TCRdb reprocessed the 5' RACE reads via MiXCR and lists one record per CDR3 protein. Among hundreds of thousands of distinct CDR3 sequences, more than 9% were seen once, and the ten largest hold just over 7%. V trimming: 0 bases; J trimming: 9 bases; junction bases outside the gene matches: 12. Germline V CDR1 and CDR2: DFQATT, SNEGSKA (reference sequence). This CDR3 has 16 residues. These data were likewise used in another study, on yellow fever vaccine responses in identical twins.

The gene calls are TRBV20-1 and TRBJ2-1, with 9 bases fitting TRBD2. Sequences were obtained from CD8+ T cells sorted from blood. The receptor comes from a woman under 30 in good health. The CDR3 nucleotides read TGCAGTGCTAGAGATGAGGCTAGCGGGATGAAAAGTGAGCAGTTCTTC. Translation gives CSARDEASGMKSEQFF.